This passage covers 14 T cell receptor beta chains from one sample sequenced in a study of CD8 T cells in ankylosing spondylitis. TCRdb re-called the 5' RACE reads through MiXCR, storing one row per CDR3 protein. The sample consists of almost 30,000 distinct CDR3 sequences, 5.3% of them appearing once. The sample was blood, either unsorted or a sorted T cell fraction (not recorded which). The receptors were gathered from a female donor with ankylosing spondylitis or in good health (not recorded which).

By sample share, this clonotype is medium-sized (0.01 to 0.1%). The chain couples TRBV9 to TRBJ2-3, with TRBD2 matching 11 bases. The germline gives CDR1 SGDLS, CDR2 YYNGEE. The CDR3 runs 15 residues. V trimming: 4 bases; J trimming: 7 bases; junction bases outside the gene matches: 8. CDR3 coding DNA: TGTGCCAGCAGCAGACCCGGGACTAGCGGAAATACGCAGTATTTT. Translation gives CASSRPGTSGNTQYF.

The rearrangement links TRBV9 to TRBJ2-6; D is unclear. This CDR3 region has 16 residues. CDR1 SGDLS and CDR2 YYNGEE come from the germline V gene. V lost 0 bases and J 2 bases, leaving 9 bases between the germline ends. The CDR3 nucleotides read TGTGCCAGCAGCGTAGCTCCCCGGGCTGGGGCCAACGTCCTGACTTTC. Translated, it gives CASSVAPRAGANVLTF.

This clonotype has a count of ten or more. The genes are TRBV9 and TRBJ1-2; 9 bases map to TRBD1. Germline loops: CDR1 SGDLS, CDR2 YYNGEE. J was trimmed by 6 bases and V by 3 bases; bases with no gene match: 0. The CDR3 covers 12 residues. DNA for the CDR3: TGTGCCAGCAGCGGGGACAGGGATGGCTACACCTTC. It is translated as CASSGDRDGYTF.

This clonotype was found many times. The rearrangement joins TRBV9 to TRBJ1-1; TRBD1 is a possible D gene (6 bases). V was trimmed by 0 bases and J by 6 bases, leaving 6 bases between them. CDR1 is SGDLS, CDR2 YYNGEE, per germline. This CDR3 contains 12 residues. The CDR3 reads CASSVEGAEAFF. The CDR3 DNA reads as TGTGCCAGCAGCGTAGAGGGGGCTGAAGCTTTCTTT.

The sample holds many counts of this clonotype. CDR3 in DNA: TGTGCCAGCAGCCCAAGAGGAGGGACGACCTCCTACGAGCAGTACTTC. Its translation: CASSPRGGTTSYEQYF. The V call is TRBV9, the J call TRBJ2-7; D is perhaps TRBD2 (6 bases). Trimming took off 4 bases at V and 0 bases at J, with 17 bases between the two ends. The CDR3 runs to 16 residues. Germline V gene data show CDR1 as SGDLS and CDR2 as YYNGEE.

This clonotype was detected ten times or more. The chain joins TRBV9 to TRBJ1-1; no clear D gene. The germline gives CDR1 SGDLS, CDR2 YYNGEE. This CDR3 is 14 amino acids long. V was trimmed by 0 bases and J by 1 base, leaving 7 bases between them. Here the CDR3 DNA reads TGTGCCAGCAGCGTAGATTTGGGGAACACTGAAGCTTTCTTT. This encodes CASSVDLGNTEAFF.

This clonotype has a count of ten or more. This rearrangement joins TRBV9 to TRBJ2-3, with 10 bases lining up with TRBD1. CDR1 and CDR2 from the germline V gene are SGDLS and YYNGEE. The CDR3 length is 14 residues. J gave up 9 bases and V 3 bases, and 7 bases lay outside the gene matches. CDR3 nucleotide sequence: TGTGCCAGCAGCGCGGGACAGGGGTACAAAACGCAGTATTTT. Translating it yields CASSAGQGYKTQYF. Based on the CDR3 plus reference TRBV9 and TRBJ2-3, the full variable domain is DSGVTQTPKHLITATGQRVTLRCSPRSGDLSVYWYQQSLDQGLQFLIQYYNGEERAKGNILERFSAQQFPDLHSELNLSSLELGDSALYFCASSAGQGYKTQYFGPGTRLTVL.

Many counts were recorded for this clonotype. The chain carries TRBV9 and TRBJ2-2, with TRBD1 matching over 8 bases. Germline values: CDR1 SGDLS, CDR2 YYNGEE. The CDR3 extends over 16 amino acids. The V segment lost 6 bases and the J segment 1 base; nucleotides outside the gene matches: 8. In DNA, the CDR3 is TGTGCCAGCAATACCAGGGGGCACCAGAACACCGGGGAGCTGTTTTTT. This encodes CASNTRGHQNTGELFF.

Ten or more counts support this clonotype. The chain has TRBV9 and TRBJ2-5; 15 bases agree with TRBD2. The V gene's germline CDR1 is SGDLS and CDR2 YYNGEE. This CDR3 comprises 16 residues. V lost 3 bases, J lost 5 bases, and 5 bases stayed unmatched. CDR3 coding DNA: TGTGCCAGCAGCGGCCCAGGGACTAGCGGGGGGGAGACCCAGTACTTC. Amino acid sequence: CASSGPGTSGGETQYF. Full variable domain (outside the CDR3, taken from reference TRBV9 and TRBJ2-5): DSGVTQTPKHLITATGQRVTLRCSPRSGDLSVYWYQQSLDQGLQFLIQYYNGEERAKGNILERFSAQQFPDLHSELNLSSLELGDSALYFCASSGPGTSGGETQYFGPGTRLLVL.

This clonotype was seen at least ten times. The chain links TRBV9 to TRBJ2-7; D not resolved. The CDR3 totals 14 residues. V was shortened by 8 bases and J by 2 bases, with 17 bases between the two germline ends. The germline gives CDR1 SGDLS, CDR2 YYNGEE. The CDR3 DNA is TGTGCCAGTTCTCCCTCGGGCAGACCCTACGAGCAGTACTTC. It is translated as CASSPSGRPYEQYF. The full variable domain, with the rest looked up from reference TRBV9 and TRBJ2-7, is DSGVTQTPKHLITATGQRVTLRCSPRSGDLSVYWYQQSLDQGLQFLIQYYNGEERAKGNILERFSAQQFPDLHSELNLSSLELGDSALYFCASSPSGRPYEQYFGPGTRLTVT.

This clonotype has ten or more counts. The chain links TRBV9 to TRBJ2-2; TRBD1 agrees at 9 bases. J gave up 6 bases and V 3 bases, and 9 bases lay outside the gene matches. The CDR3 loop spans 16 amino acids. The germline V gene has CDR1 SGDLS and CDR2 YYNGEE. CDR3 sequence: CASSERDRAVSGELFF. As DNA, the CDR3 is TGTGCCAGCAGCGAGCGGGACAGGGCGGTGTCCGGGGAGCTGTTTTTT.

This clonotype has at least ten counts. The CDR3 is CASSVDLSAGGPTDTQYF. Here the CDR3 DNA reads TGTGCCAGCAGCGTAGACTTGTCGGCGGGGGGGCCCACAGATACGCAGTATTTT. The chain has TRBV9 and TRBJ2-3; 9 bases are shared with TRBD2. The length of the CDR3 is 18 residues. The junction had 10 bases not matched to a gene; V was cut back by 0 bases and J by 2 bases. Germline V CDR1 and CDR2: SGDLS, YYNGEE.

This clonotype has ten or more counts. The V and J genes are TRBV9 and TRBJ2-2; D is perhaps TRBD1 or TRBD2 (5 bases each). The germline V and J ends were trimmed by 2 bases and 7 bases, with 18 bases remaining between them. Germline assignment: CDR1 SGDLS and CDR2 YYNGEE. This CDR3 spans 16 amino acids. The CDR3 DNA reads as TGTGCCAGCAGCGTCGGGGACCCCCTTTCGGACGGGGAGCTGTTTTTT. This translates into CASSVGDPLSDGELFF.

This clonotype was picked up many times. This chain joins TRBV9 and TRBJ2-7; 7 nucleotides align to TRBD1. The CDR3 spans 15 residues. V lost 5 bases, J lost 3 bases, and 11 bases stayed unmatched. Looked up from germline, CDR1 is SGDLS and CDR2 is YYNGEE. CDR3 bases: TGTGCCAGCAGTATAGGGGACAGTGGGGTCTACGAGCAGTACTTC. Encoded protein: CASSIGDSGVYEQYF.